Listed below are T cell receptor beta chains from one sample, sequenced in a study of CD8 T cells in ankylosing spondylitis. TCRdb reprocessed the 5' RACE reads via MiXCR and lists one record per CDR3 protein. The sample includes about 160,000 distinct CDR3 sequences, approximately 48% of them seen just once. The sequencing sample was made of synovial fluid, either unsorted or a sorted T cell fraction (not recorded which). The source of these receptors is a male donor with ankylosing spondylitis. Both conserved end residues are part of each CDR3. A D gene is named only where the DNA matches it firmly. Clone size is not always given. Where it is, it says once, few, many or a class for expanded clones.

J gene	clone size	D gene	V gene	CDR3 protein	CDR3 DNA
TRBJ1-2	once	-	TRBV6-5	CASSYYVNYGYTF	TGTGCCAGCAGTTACTACGTTAACTATGGCTACACCTTC
TRBJ2-7	medium-sized	-	TRBV20-1	CSSASEQGLHEQYF	TGCAGCAGTGCTAGTGAACAGGGATTACACGAGCAGTACTTC
TRBJ2-2	few	TRBD2	TRBV20-1	CSAREIAGGETGELFF	TGCAGTGCTAGAGAGATTGCGGGGGGAGAGACCGGGGAGCTGTTTTTT
TRBJ2-2	few	TRBD2	TRBV23-1	CASSQGLATGELFF	TGCGCCAGCAGTCAAGGACTAGCCACCGGGGAGCTGTTTTTT
TRBJ1-5	-	TRBD1	TRBV20-1	CSASPGQGFEQPQHF	TGCAGTGCTAGCCCGGGACAGGGTTTTGAGCAGCCCCAGCATTTT
TRBJ2-3	-	-	TRBV10-3	CAPRQTTRTDTQYF	TGTGCCCCCAGACAGACTACCCGCACAGATACGCAGTATTTT
TRBJ1-1	-	-	TRBV5-1	CASSPLMRNTEAFF	TGCGCCAGCAGCCCCTTGATGCGGAACACTGAAGCTTTCTTT
TRBJ1-1	once	-	TRBV4-1	CASRAGRLNTEAFF	TGCGCCAGCAGGGCGGGACGGTTGAACACTGAAGCTTTCTTT
TRBJ1-4	few	TRBD1	TRBV7-8	CASSLEWAGGSEKLFF	TGTGCCAGCAGCTTAGAGTGGGCAGGGGGCAGCGAAAAACTGTTTTTT
TRBJ1-1	-	-	TRBV4-3	CASSRLDRLNTEAFF	TGCGCCAGCAGCAGATTGGACAGATTGAACACTGAAGCTTTCTTT
TRBJ1-1	-	-	TRBV4-2	CASSQDRTTSVEAFF	TGTGCCAGCAGCCAAGATCGAACGACCTCGGTTGAAGCTTTCTTT
TRBJ2-1	few	TRBD1	TRBV11-1	CASSLAVCSGTGDYNEQFF	TGTGCCAGCAGCTTAGCTGTTTGTTCCGGGACAGGGGACTACAATGAGCAGTTCTTC
TRBJ2-1	medium-sized	-	TRBV7-9	CASSRGPTGANEQFF	TGTGCCAGCAGCCGGGGCCCAACGGGGGCCAATGAGCAGTTCTTC
TRBJ2-1	-	-	TRBV12-3/TRBV12-4	CASSLGGLPYNEQFF	TGTGCCAGCAGTTTAGGGGGTCTCCCCTACAATGAGCAGTTCTTC
TRBJ1-2	-	-	TRBV5-1	CASSRDGLYGYTF	TGCGCCAGCAGCCGGGACGGATTGTATGGCTACACCTTC
TRBJ2-7	-	-	TRBV4-1	CASSQEAGYEQYF	TGCGCCAGCAGCCAAGAGGCAGGGTACGAGCAGTACTTC
TRBJ2-7	-	-	TRBV5-2	CARGPGLLCYEQYF	TGTGCCAGGGGCCCCGGGCTCCTCTGCTACGAGCAGTACTTC
TRBJ2-1	-	-	TRBV4-3	CASSRKIRTAYNEQFF	TGCGCCAGCAGCCGAAAGATAAGGACAGCCTACAATGAGCAGTTCTTC
TRBJ2-7	-	TRBD2	TRBV20-1	CSARENFSTSSYEQYF	TGCAGTGCTAGAGAGAATTTCTCGACTAGCTCGTACGAGCAGTACTTC
TRBJ1-6	-	-	TRBV28	CASTEGGDNSPLHF	TGTGCCAGCACCGAAGGGGGAGATAATTCACCCCTCCACTTT
TRBJ1-6	-	TRBD1	TRBV7-9	CASSSARDRVNSPLHF	TGTGCCAGCAGCTCGGCCCGGGACAGGGTTAATTCACCCCTCCACTTT
TRBJ1-2	-	-	TRBV6-2/TRBV6-3	CASSPSTSLDYGYTF	TGTGCCAGCAGTCCTTCGACCAGCCTCGACTATGGCTACACCTTC
TRBJ2-7	-	-	TRBV7-9	CASSRLYEQYF	TGTGCCAGCAGCCGCCTGTACGAGCAGTACTTC
TRBJ1-2	-	-	TRBV4-2	CASSREGLQSDYGYTF	TGTGCCTCCTCCCGGGAGGGGCTTCAATCGGACTATGGCTACACCTTC
TRBJ2-1	-	TRBD2	TRBV10-3	CAISDHTSGRGQFF	TGTGCCATCAGTGACCATACTAGCGGGAGAGGGCAGTTCTTC
TRBJ1-1	-	-	TRBV10-3	CAISPRRGGGNTEAFF	TGTGCCATCAGCCCGCGCCGGGGTGGCGGAAACACTGAAGCTTTCTTT
TRBJ2-3	-	TRBD1	TRBV30	CAWGDSLTDTQYF	TGTGCCTGGGGGGACAGCCTCACAGATACGCAGTATTTT
TRBJ1-1	-	-	TRBV12-5	CASVEIAEAFF	TGTGCTAGTGTTGAGATCGCTGAAGCTTTCTTT
TRBJ2-7	-	-	TRBV4-3	CASSPADNSYEQYF	TGCGCCAGCAGCCCCGCCGACAACTCCTACGAGCAGTACTTC
TRBJ2-3	few	TRBD2	TRBV12-3/TRBV12-4	CASSPWVPGGDTQYF	TGTGCCAGCAGTCCGTGGGTCCCGGGAGGAGATACGCAGTATTTT
TRBJ2-5	medium-sized	-	TRBV3-1	CASSPERTTQETQYF	TGTGCCAGCAGCCCAGAGAGGACAACACAAGAGACCCAGTACTTC
TRBJ2-2	-	-	TRBV18	CASSPSDSNTGELFF	TGTGCCAGCTCACCAAGCGATTCAAACACCGGGGAGCTGTTTTTT
TRBJ2-3	few	-	TRBV19	CASSIVPRSTDTQYF	TGTGCCAGTAGTATAGTTCCCAGGTCCACAGATACGCAGTATTTT
TRBJ2-2	-	TRBD1	TRBV6-1	CASRRDRGSGTGELFF	TGTGCCAGCAGGCGGGACAGGGGTTCCGGCACCGGGGAGCTGTTTTTT
TRBJ2-7	-	-	TRBV5-1	CASKPQGYRDEQYF	TGCGCCAGCAAGCCCCAGGGGTATCGAGACGAGCAGTACTTC
TRBJ2-2	-	TRBD1	TRBV4-3	CASSQDFGTGGFGELFF	TGCGCCAGCAGCCAAGATTTCGGGACAGGGGGCTTCGGGGAGCTGTTTTTT
TRBJ1-1	-	TRBD1	TRBV20-1	CSASVQGAMNTEAFF	TGCAGTGCTAGTGTACAGGGGGCTATGAACACTGAAGCTTTCTTT
TRBJ2-3	-	TRBD2	TRBV11-2	CASSPETVGAGAQYF	TGTGCCAGCAGCCCTGAGACGGTCGGGGCGGGGGCGCAGTATTTT
TRBJ2-1	-	-	TRBV15	CATREGSRGNEQFF	TGTGCCACCAGGGAGGGTAGTAGGGGCAATGAGCAGTTCTTC
TRBJ2-7	-	-	TRBV27	CASRYLASYEQYF	TGTGCCAGCAGATACTTGGCCTCCTACGAGCAGTACTTC
TRBJ2-5	-	-	TRBV12-3/TRBV12-4	CASSSARFLGGAKETQYF	TGTGCCAGCAGCTCAGCGAGGTTTTTAGGGGGAGCAAAAGAGACCCAGTACTTC
TRBJ2-7	-	-	TRBV4-3	CASSQGFVGAYEQYF	TGCGCCAGCAGCCAAGGCTTCGTCGGGGCTTACGAGCAGTACTTC
TRBJ2-5	many	-	TRBV7-8	CASSLGPPAGSETQYF	TGTGCCAGCAGCTTAGGTCCCCCGGCAGGGTCAGAGACCCAGTACTTC
TRBJ1-2	-	-	TRBV18	CASSHLPRRTGGYTF	TGTGCCAGCTCACATTTACCGAGGAGAACGGGCGGCTACACCTTC
TRBJ1-3	many	-	TRBV7-8	CASSLGGARGNTIYF	TGTGCCAGCAGCTTAGGGGGGGCGCGGGGAAACACCATATATTTT
TRBJ2-1	-	-	TRBV6-4	CASSAHAGDYNEQFF	TGTGCCAGCAGTGCCCACGCCGGGGATTACAATGAGCAGTTCTTC
TRBJ1-2	-	TRBD1	TRBV7-9	CASSTRTPGGLYGYTF	TGTGCCAGCAGCACCCGTACCCCAGGGGGCCTCTATGGCTACACCTTC
TRBJ2-1	few	-	TRBV7-9	CASTSGPISYNEQFF	TGTGCCAGCACCAGCGGGCCTATCTCCTACAATGAGCAGTTCTTC
TRBJ1-2	few	TRBD1	TRBV28	CASSLDPMDRVVGYTF	TGTGCCAGCAGTTTAGACCCTATGGACAGGGTGGTAGGCTACACCTTC
TRBJ2-1	-	TRBD2	TRBV11-3	CASSRSSGRDNEQFF	TGTGCCAGCAGCCGGTCTAGCGGGAGGGACAATGAGCAGTTCTTC